This TCR beta chain emerged from a study of T cell responses to AZD1222 COVID-19 vaccine. Overall study findings and caveats: Repertoires were obtained solely post-peak T cell response. White British ancestry dominated among donors, who included more females, and clonal diversity was possibly underestimated.

In the case of this clone: Its antigen is not identified.

V was trimmed by 4 bases and J by 7 bases, leaving 14 bases between them. CDR3 length equals 13 residues. The V gene's germline CDR1 is LGHDT and CDR2 YNNKEL (reference sequence). The data were produced by immunoSEQ multiplex PCR, yet TCRdb's version contains in-frame clones alone and is incomplete. This table has roughly 150,000 clones, just over 90% appearing once. The chain combines TRBV3-1 (or the pseudogene TRBV3-2) with TRBJ2-7; weak D call: TRBD1 (6 bases). Here the sequenced sample was peripheral blood, taken 28 days after the second AZD1222 dose. This sequence was found in an adult who received the AZD1222 COVID-19 vaccine. The CDR3 reads CASSPSGDREQYF. The CDR3 region has the DNA TGTGCCAGCAGCCCGTCCGGTGACAGGGAGCAGTACTTC.